This T cell receptor beta chain was captured by sequencing in a study of T-cell reconstitution after alpha-beta-depleted transplantation in children. This sample's TCRbeta library carried unique molecular identifier barcodes. TCRdb itself ran the PCR reads through MiXCR, one entry per CDR3 protein. The sample gives a few hundred thousand distinct CDR3 sequences, about a tenth of which show up once; less than 2.5% is in the top ten. Between the trimmed V and J ends, which lost 3 bases and 0 bases, there was a span of 6 bases. The germline V gene encodes CDR1 DFQATT and CDR2 SNEGSKA (reference sequence). The CDR3 is 13 amino acids.

The rearrangement links TRBV20-1 to TRBJ2-1, with D unresolved. Here the sequenced sample was PBMCs from the stem cell graft donor, taken from the stem cell graft. The receptor was isolated from a human donor who donated a stem cell graft to a child with acute lymphoblastic leukemia. The CDR3 DNA is TGCAGTGCTAGTGCGCCCTCCTACAATGAGCAGTTCTTC. Encoded protein: CSASAPSYNEQFF.